Presented here are 27 T cell receptor beta chains from one specimen sequenced in a study of OX40 agonist ivuxolimab in advanced cancers. Clones were read by immunoSEQ multiplex PCR, and TCRdb kept only the in-frame ones, dropping some. The table includes more than 65,000 clones, around four fifths detected once. The sequencing used CD4+ or CD8+ T cells sorted from blood, collected in a trial of the OX40 agonist ivuxolimab. These receptors were taken from an adult with an advanced solid tumor such as melanoma, head and neck, liver or kidney cancer.

The rearrangement joins TRBV2 to TRBJ2-7; D is perhaps TRBD1 or TRBD2 (5 bases each). Germline CDR1 reads SNHLY; CDR2 reads FYNNEI. The CDR3 has 15 amino acids. The ends were cut back, 8 bases at V and 3 bases at J, with 20 bases in the middle. CDR3: CASWDLSRQNYEQYF. The CDR3 region has the DNA TGTGCCAGCTGGGACCTTAGCAGACAGAACTACGAGCAGTACTTC.

The chain carries TRBV30 and TRBJ2-2; no reliable D call. V gave up 3 bases and J gave up 1 base, with 6 bases separating them. The CDR3 consists of 13 residues. Looked up from germline, CDR1 is GTSNPN and CDR2 is SVGIG (reference sequence). CDR3 amino acids: CAWSRGNTGELFF. The CDR3 DNA reads as TGTGCCTGGAGCCGAGGGAACACCGGGGAGCTGTTTTTT. Full variable domain (outside the CDR3, taken from reference TRBV30 and TRBJ2-2): SQTIHQWPATLVQPVGSPLSLECTVEGTSNPNLYWYRQAAGRGLQLLFYSVGIGQISSEVPQNLSASRPQDRQFILSSKKLLLSDSGFYLCAWSRGNTGELFFGEGSRLTVL.

V is TRBV29-1 and J is TRBJ2-1, with TRBD2 as a possible D gene (5 bases). Trimming stripped 0 bases from V and 3 bases from J, with 18 bases between. This CDR3 is built from 17 residues. The germline V gene encodes CDR1 SQVTM and CDR2 ANQGSEA. CDR3 DNA: TGCAGCGTTGAAGATCAGGCTAGCCCCCCGGGCTACAATGAGCAGTTCTTC. It is translated as CSVEDQASPPGYNEQFF.

As for this clone: This CDR3 is also generated by other DNA sequences in the sample. This chain's CDR3 is CASSFGGSNYGYTF. The CDR3 DNA sequence: TGTGCCAGCAGCTTTGGGGGCTCTAACTATGGCTACACCTTC. This chain uses TRBV7-2 with TRBJ1-2; weak D call: TRBD1 (6 bases). CDR1 and CDR2 (germline): SGHTA, FQGNSA. CDR3 size: 14 residues. The V gene lost 3 bases and the J gene lost 0 bases, with 8 bases spanning the gap.

The rearrangement uses TRBV10-1 and TRBJ2-3, with a tentative D call TRBD1 (6 bases). The CDR3 is 16 residues long. The V gene lost 3 bases and the J gene lost 1 base, with 14 bases spanning the gap. Germline V lookup: CDR1 WNHNN, CDR2 SYGVQD (reference sequence). Here the CDR3 reads CASSEGTGKGTDTQYF. The CDR3 nucleotides read TGCGCCAGCAGTGAAGGAACAGGGAAGGGCACAGATACGCAGTATTTT.

The J gene is TRBJ2-2, the V gene TRBV2, with 10 positions matching TRBD2. Trimming cost V 7 bases and J 3 bases; bases outside gene matches: 5. CDR3 length equals 15 residues. CDR1 and CDR2 (germline): SNHLY, FYNNEI. Written as DNA, the CDR3 is TGTGCCAGCACGAGCGGGGGGGCGGACACCGGGGAGCTGTTTTTT. Translation: CASTSGGADTGELFF.

V and J are TRBV19 and TRBJ2-5; weak D call: TRBD2 (6 bases). V shed 3 bases and J shed 1 base, with 18 bases lying between them. In germline, CDR1 is LNHDA, CDR2 SQIVND (reference sequence). The CDR3 totals 17 residues. CDR3: CASSMYLLAEIQETQYF. Here the CDR3 DNA reads TGTGCCAGTAGTATGTACCTCTTAGCGGAGATCCAAGAGACCCAGTACTTC.

This clone was seen a handful of times. The rearrangement joins TRBV10-3 to TRBJ1-4; D remains ambiguous. CDR3 length: 14 residues. Trimming left V 3 bases short and J 3 bases short, with 8 bases between. The V gene's germline CDR1 is ENHRY and CDR2 SYGVKD. The CDR3 nucleotides read TGTGCCATCAGTGATGAATACTCTAATGAAAAACTGTTTTTT. Translation gives CAISDEYSNEKLFF.

The chain has TRBV13 and TRBJ2-3; either TRBD1 or TRBD2 may fit D (5 bases each). Between the trimmed V and J ends, which lost 9 bases and 0 bases, there was a span of 13 bases. Germline V lookup: CDR1 PRHDT, CDR2 FYEKMQ (reference sequence). The CDR3 contains 14 residues. CDR3 in amino acids: CASLAGRSTDTQYF. DNA for the CDR3: TGTGCCAGTCTAGCAGGGAGAAGCACAGATACGCAGTATTTT. Variable domain in full (rest from reference TRBV13 and TRBJ2-3): AAGVIQSPRHLIKEKRETATLKCYPIPRHDTVYWYQQGPGQDPQFLISFYEKMQSDKGSIPDRFSAQQFSDYHSELNMSSLELGDSALYFCASLAGRSTDTQYFGPGTRLTVL.

The chain has TRBV7-9 and TRBJ2-1; D possibly corresponds to TRBD1 (5 bases). CDR3 length equals 15 residues. Germline assignment: CDR1 SEHNR and CDR2 FQNEAQ (reference sequence). Trimming removed 1 base at V and 3 bases at J, with 10 bases between. DNA for the CDR3: TGTGCCAGCAGCTTAGTGGAAAGGGGCTACAATGAGCAGTTCTTC. It specifies CASSLVERGYNEQFF.

The count of this clone is one. The chain has TRBV29-1 and TRBJ1-2; no firm D call. This CDR3 is built from 12 residues. Germline values: CDR1 SQVTM, CDR2 ANQGSEA. V lost 5 bases to trimming and J lost 2 bases, with 9 bases between them. CDR3 nucleotides: TGCAGCGTTCGAAGGGCGAACTATGGCTACACCTTC. Its translation is CSVRRANYGYTF. Filled out from reference TRBV29-1 and TRBJ1-2, the complete variable domain reads SAVISQKPSRDICQRGTSLTIQCQVDSQVTMMFWYRQQPGQSLTLIATANQGSEATYESGFVIDKFPISRPNLTFSTLTVSNMSPEDSSIYLCSVRRANYGYTFGSGTRLTVV.

The chain uses TRBV9 and TRBJ2-1, with 10 bases matching TRBD2. Germline V lookup: CDR1 SGDLS, CDR2 YYNGEE. CDR3 length: 14 residues. The V segment lost 7 bases and the J segment 2 bases; nucleotides outside the gene matches: 3. The CDR3 DNA follows: TGTGCCAGCTCCACTAGCGGGACCTACAATGAGCAGTTCTTC. Amino acids: CASSTSGTYNEQFF.

V is TRBV28 and J is TRBJ2-5; 7 bases agree with TRBD2. Germline V gene lookup returns CDR1 MDHEN and CDR2 SYDVKM. This CDR3 spans 14 amino acids. Losses at the gene ends were 3 bases for V and 5 bases for J; bases not matched to a gene: 6. The CDR3 sequence: CASSFGSGWETQYF. The CDR3 region has the DNA TGTGCCAGCAGTTTTGGTAGCGGGTGGGAGACCCAGTACTTC.

The genes are TRBV29-1 and TRBJ1-1; D uncertain. CDR1 and CDR2 (germline): SQVTM, ANQGSEA. V shed 2 bases and J shed 4 bases, with 17 bases lying between them. This CDR3 is 15 amino acids long. The CDR3 DNA reads as TGCAGCGTTGAAAGAGGATCGTCCGGGAGCACTGAAGCTTTCTTT. This translates into CSVERGSSGSTEAFF.

V gene TRBV10-3 combines with J gene TRBJ2-1; 9 bases agree with TRBD2. The CDR3 has 14 amino acids. Germline V CDR1 and CDR2: ENHRY, SYGVKD. The V gene end was trimmed by 4 bases and the J gene end by 9 bases; junction bases not matched to a gene: 7. Written as DNA, the CDR3 is TGTGCCATCAGTGTGACTAGCGGCGTGGGTGAGCAGTTCTTC. Protein sequence: CAISVTSGVGEQFF.

This sequence joins TRBV5-1 and TRBJ2-1; TRBD1 matches 9 bases. CDR3 length: 15 amino acids. Unmatched junction bases numbered 5, after V lost 2 bases and J lost 5 bases. Germline V gene data show CDR1 as SGHRS and CDR2 as YFSETQ. The CDR3 DNA reads as TGCGCCAGCAGCTTTACAGGGGGCTCGGACAATGAGCAGTTCTTC. Translation: CASSFTGGSDNEQFF.

This chain links TRBV19 with TRBJ2-4, with 9 bases aligning to TRBD1. V shed 3 bases and J 3 bases; nucleotides not matched to a gene: 6. This CDR3 has 16 amino acids. Germline assignment: CDR1 LNHDA and CDR2 SQIVND (reference sequence). The CDR3 coding sequence is TGTGCCAGTAGTATTACCAACAGGGGGCTCAAAAACATTCAGTACTTC. It is translated as CASSITNRGLKNIQYF.

The V call is TRBV19, the J call TRBJ1-6; 7 nucleotides match TRBD1. Germline V lookup: CDR1 LNHDA, CDR2 SQIVND (reference sequence). The length of the CDR3 is 15 residues. V was clipped by 5 bases and J by 8 bases; unmatched bases: 9. CDR3 amino acids: CASSSRQGGDSPLHF. The CDR3, as DNA: TGTGCCAGTAGTTCAAGACAGGGTGGTGATTCACCCCTCCACTTT.

The sample holds one count of this clone. V gene TRBV28 combines with J gene TRBJ1-4; D is ambiguous. V lost 2 bases, J lost 15 bases, and 19 bases lay in between. Germline values: CDR1 MDHEN, CDR2 SYDVKM. The length of the CDR3 is 14 residues. The DNA of the CDR3 is TGTGCCAGCAGTTTACAAGTAAATTCCAAAACGGTGTTTTTT. This encodes CASSLQVNSKTVFF.

This chain uses TRBV2 with TRBJ1-3, with D possibly matching TRBD1 (5 bases). Trimming removed 7 bases from V and 1 base from J, with 8 bases in between. The germline V gene encodes CDR1 SNHLY and CDR2 FYNNEI. The length of the CDR3 is 13 residues. The CDR3, as DNA: TGTGCCAGCACCTGGGGGTCTGGAAACACCATATATTTT. Translating it yields CASTWGSGNTIYF.

J is TRBJ1-2 and V is TRBV15; 8 nucleotides line up with TRBD1. V dropped 3 bases and J dropped 6; count of bases not matched to a gene: 6. The length of the CDR3 is 14 residues. Germline V lookup: CDR1 LNHNV, CDR2 YYDKDF (reference sequence). CDR3 DNA: TGTGCCACCAGCAGGGACAGGGTTGGTGATGGCTACACCTTC. It specifies CATSRDRVGDGYTF.

The J gene is TRBJ1-1, the V gene TRBV5-1; D may be TRBD1 (6 bases). The germline V and J ends were trimmed by 4 bases and 8 bases, with 18 bases remaining between them. CDR1 and CDR2 from the germline V gene are SGHRS and YFSETQ. The CDR3 covers 14 residues. CDR3 sequence reads: CASSPSDAGGEAFF. The CDR3 bases are TGCGCCAGCAGCCCTTCAGACGCCGGGGGCGAAGCTTTCTTT.

V gene TRBV19 combines with J gene TRBJ2-3; D tentatively reads TRBD1 or TRBD2 (5 bases each). CDR3 length equals 16 residues. V was trimmed by 3 bases and J by 4 bases, leaving 17 bases between them. CDR1 is LNHDA and CDR2 is SQIVND in the germline V gene (reference sequence). This CDR3 is CASSIGTGGPPDTQYF. CDR3 DNA sequence: TGTGCCAGTAGTATTGGCACAGGAGGTCCACCAGATACGCAGTATTTT.

V is TRBV5-1 and J is TRBJ2-3; 12 nucleotides match TRBD2. CDR1 is SGHRS and CDR2 is YFSETQ in the germline V gene. The CDR3 is 16 amino acids. J gave up 3 bases and V 4 bases, and 6 bases lay outside the gene matches. The CDR3 protein is CASSPGLAGLTDTQYF. The CDR3 DNA follows: TGCGCCAGCAGCCCGGGACTAGCGGGTTTGACAGATACGCAGTATTTT.

The V call is TRBV2, the J call TRBJ2-1; 9 bases are shared with TRBD2. From germline, CDR1 is SNHLY and CDR2 FYNNEI. The CDR3 has 15 amino acids. The ends lost 2 bases at V and 12 bases at J; junction bases unmatched: 11. CDR3 residues: CASSEIGASGIVQFF. CDR3 sequence (DNA): TGTGCCAGCAGTGAAATAGGGGCTAGCGGGATAGTGCAGTTCTTC.

The chain is built from TRBV6-1 and TRBJ1-5; unclear D gene. V lost 7 bases and J 0 bases, leaving 13 bases between the germline ends. The CDR3 covers 15 residues. The germline V gene has CDR1 MNHNS and CDR2 SASEGT. CDR3: CASNQNWDSNQPQHF. The CDR3 nucleotides read TGTGCCAGCAACCAAAATTGGGATAGCAATCAGCCCCAGCATTTT.

The chain couples TRBV11-2 to TRBJ2-7; D is ambiguous. Trimming took 1 base from V and 3 from J, leaving 10 bases between them. Germline V CDR1 and CDR2: SGHAT, FQNNGV. The CDR3 covers 14 residues. The CDR3 region is CASSLVDSIYEQYF. In nucleotides, the CDR3 is TGTGCCAGCAGCTTAGTGGATTCCATCTACGAGCAGTACTTC.